These 32 T cell receptor beta chains were all obtained from the same sample, sequenced in a study of T cell repertoires in cytomegalovirus infection (dated by TCRdb to about 2019). The sample's treatment or condition label, in plain terms: in vitro stimulation with specific CMV peptide epitopes to enrich CMV-specific T cells. Their recognized antigens are unknown. Sequenced using an Illumina HiSeq 1500. TCRdb reprocessing: public reads trimmed at Q25 with fastp, clones called with MiXCR, in-frame beta chains kept. Identical CDR3 proteins give one entry, which carries the most common genes and DNA. This sample comprises roughly 800,000 distinct CDR3 sequences, 25% to 30% of them detected only once. Together, the top ten hold about an eighth of the sample. The material sequenced was cultured CD8+ T cells from PBMCs, taken from culture after CMV antigen stimulation. These TCRs come from a human donor in good health (CMV status not recorded). Some clones in this sample may be carry-over from other donors' samples.

In this sample, this clonotype turned up many times. The DNA for the CDR3 is TGTGCCAGCAGCTTAGGGCAGCCCAATGAGCAGTTCTTC. Its translation is CASSLGQPNEQFF. V usage is TRBV7-6 and J usage is TRBJ2-1; no clear D gene. CDR3 length equals 13 residues. The germline V gene encodes CDR1 SGHVS and CDR2 FNYEAQ. Deletions cut 1 base from V and 6 bases from J, with 7 bases between.

Points on this clonotype: The junction departs from germline at one end; a sequencing error may be responsible. The rearrangement links TRBV7-3 to TRBJ1-1; D uncertain. Germline CDR1 and CDR2: SGHTA and FQGTGA. CDR3 size: 13 residues. CDR3 protein: CTSSLTYDTEAFF. The CDR3 nucleotides read TGTACCAGCAGCTTAACCTACGACACTGAAGCTTTCTTT.

The chain combines TRBV6-2 or TRBV6-3 with TRBJ2-7; tentatively, D is TRBD2 (6 bases). V lost 5 bases and J 2 bases, leaving 16 bases between the germline ends. The CDR3 is 15 residues long. Germline V gene sequence: CDR1 MNHEY, CDR2 SVGEGT. CDR3 region: CASSGTGEWAYEQYV. In DNA form, the CDR3 reads TGTGCCAGCAGTGGGACGGGGGAATGGGCCTACGAGCAGTACGTC.

The chain combines TRBV12-3 or TRBV12-4 with TRBJ2-1, with D perhaps TRBD2 (6 bases). CDR3 length: 13 amino acids. V was trimmed by 2 bases and J by 9 bases, leaving 11 bases between them. Written as DNA, the CDR3 is TGTGCCAGCAGTTTAATTTCGGGGGTTGAGCAGTTCTTC. Translated: CASSLISGVEQFF.

This clonotype was seen more than once but under ten times. The chain carries TRBV12-3 or TRBV12-4 and TRBJ2-3; D is ambiguous. The V gene lost 2 bases and the J gene lost 0 bases, with 9 bases spanning the gap. CDR3 length equals 15 residues. CDR3 amino acids: CASSLLTTSTDTQYF. CDR3 in DNA: TGTGCCAGCAGTTTACTTACCACTAGCACAGATACGCAGTATTTT.

CDR3 residues: CASSYNLGQGGHNEQFF. Here the CDR3 DNA reads TGTGCCAGCAGTTACAATCTGGGACAGGGGGGTCACAATGAGCAGTTCTTC. The chain uses TRBV6-2 or TRBV6-3 and TRBJ2-1, with 11 bases aligning to TRBD1. Per the germline V gene, CDR1 is MNHEY and CDR2 is SVGEGT. The CDR3 is made up of 17 amino acids. V was clipped by 2 bases and J by 5 bases; unmatched bases: 8.

This clonotype came up once. The chain combines TRBV27 with TRBJ2-2, with 10 bases aligning to TRBD1. The ends lost 7 bases at V and 5 bases at J; junction bases unmatched: 13. The CDR3 loop spans 17 amino acids. Germline CDR1 is MNHEY and CDR2 is SMNVEV (reference sequence). The CDR3 sequence is CASTLGGPGQGTGELFF. CDR3 DNA sequence: TGTGCCAGCACCTTAGGGGGTCCGGGACAGGGGACCGGGGAGCTGTTTTTT.

This clonotype has only a few counts. This chain joins TRBV10-3 and TRBJ1-1; tentatively, D is TRBD1 (6 bases). Germline values: CDR1 ENHRY, CDR2 SYGVKD. CDR3 length: 13 residues. V lost 0 bases and J lost 6, with 8 bases in between. CDR3 in amino acids: CAISESGGAEAFF. DNA for the CDR3: TGTGCCATCAGTGAGTCAGGGGGTGCTGAAGCTTTCTTT.

The chain couples TRBV24-1 to TRBJ1-5; D ambiguous. V was trimmed by 3 bases and J by 5 bases, leaving 4 bases between them. From germline, CDR1 is KGHDR and CDR2 SFDVKD. The CDR3 has 12 residues. The CDR3 loop is CATSDKDQPQHF. The CDR3 region has the DNA TGTGCCACCAGTGATAAAGATCAGCCCCAGCATTTT.

This clonotype was seen only a few times. This chain connects TRBV15 to TRBJ2-6; no firm D call. Germline assignment: CDR1 LNHNV and CDR2 YYDKDF (reference sequence). The CDR3 has 16 amino acids. The V and J ends lost 3 bases and 1 base respectively, with 10 bases between them. CDR3 amino acids: CATSSSRASGANVLTF. In DNA form, the CDR3 reads TGTGCCACCAGCAGTTCCCGGGCGTCTGGGGCCAACGTCCTGACTTTC.

The chain combines TRBV6-4 with TRBJ2-5; weak D call: TRBD2 (6 bases). The CDR3 runs 15 residues. Germline V gene lookup returns CDR1 MRHNA and CDR2 SNTAGT. Trimming pared 6 bases from V and 1 base from J, leaving 15 bases between. The chain's CDR3 is CASSENPGLQETQYF. CDR3 in DNA: TGTGCCAGCAGCGAAAATCCGGGACTCCAAGAGACCCAGTACTTC.

This clonotype was seen a handful of times. The chain is built from TRBV7-9 and TRBJ1-2, with D hard to call. This CDR3 has 13 residues. V was pared by 1 base and J by 9 bases, with 12 bases between. CDR1 and CDR2 from the germline V gene are SEHNR and FQNEAQ (reference sequence). The CDR3 reads CASSLGSNPSYTF. The CDR3 DNA follows: TGTGCCAGCAGCTTAGGGTCCAACCCTAGCTACACCTTC.

This rearrangement joins TRBV20-1 to TRBJ2-1; D unclear. Germline V gene lookup returns CDR1 DFQATT and CDR2 SNEGSKA (reference sequence). Trimming shortened V by 2 bases and J by 4 bases, and 12 bases separated the two germline ends. This CDR3 spans 14 amino acids. This chain's CDR3 is CSARPLGVYNEQFF. For the CDR3, the DNA is TGCAGTGCTAGACCACTTGGGGTTTACAATGAGCAGTTCTTC.

The chain combines TRBV10-3 with TRBJ1-1, with 8 positions matching TRBD1. This CDR3 spans 14 amino acids. Germline loops: CDR1 ENHRY, CDR2 SYGVKD. Trimming cost V 7 bases and J 0 bases; bases outside gene matches: 4. The CDR3 loop is CAINYRGMNTEAFF. The CDR3 nucleotides read TGTGCCATCAATTACAGGGGGATGAACACTGAAGCTTTCTTT.

The chain is built from TRBV6-6 and TRBJ2-1; D ambiguous. Germline V lookup: CDR1 MNHNY, CDR2 SVGAGI (reference sequence). The CDR3 contains 14 residues. V lost 7 bases, J lost 0 bases, and 10 bases lay in between. The CDR3 reads CASTGSSSYNEQFF. The CDR3 nucleotides read TGTGCCAGCACTGGGTCGAGCTCCTACAATGAGCAGTTCTTC.

J is TRBJ2-5 and V is TRBV6-1; D uncertain. Trimming removed 6 bases at V and 6 bases at J, with 5 bases between. The length of the CDR3 is 10 residues. Germline V gene sequence: CDR1 MNHNS, CDR2 SASEGT. The CDR3 DNA reads as TGTGCCAGCAGGAGACAGACCCAGTACTTC. Translation: CASRRQTQYF.

This clonotype was counted many times. Here the CDR3 reads CASTRTGLHEQYV. The CDR3, as DNA: TGTGCCAGCACCAGGACAGGGCTCCACGAGCAGTACGTC. This rearrangement joins TRBV7-8 to TRBJ2-7, with 8 nucleotides matching TRBD1. Trimming removed 7 bases from V and 5 bases from J; junction bases left unmatched: 7. Germline lookup yields CDR1 SGHVS and CDR2 FQNEAQ. The length of the CDR3 is 13 residues.

The rearrangement links TRBV10-2 to TRBJ2-5; D gene ambiguous. Trimming left V 5 bases short and J 1 base short, with 11 bases between. Germline V gene sequence: CDR1 WSHSY, CDR2 SAAADI. The CDR3 contains 14 residues. CDR3 sequence: CASSYFLTQETQYF. The CDR3 nucleotides are TGCGCCAGCAGTTACTTTTTGACCCAAGAGACCCAGTACTTC.

V is TRBV5-4 and J is TRBJ1-1, with 7 bases fitting TRBD1. The length of the CDR3 is 12 residues. The germline CDR1 and CDR2 sequences are SGHNT and YYREEE (reference sequence). With 4 bases clipped from V and 10 bases from J, the junction kept 7 bases outside the gene matches. CDR3 sequence: CASSLGTAGAFF. DNA of the CDR3: TGTGCCAGCAGCCTCGGGACAGCGGGAGCTTTCTTT.

CDR3 nucleotides: TGTGCCAGCAGCCATACGGGGGGGCCGGCGGATGAGCAGTTCTTC. It codes for CASSHTGGPADEQFF. The V and J genes are TRBV4-2 and TRBJ2-1; 8 positions match TRBD2. CDR1 is LGHNA, CDR2 YNFKEQ, per germline. The CDR3 contains 15 residues. The V and J ends lost 3 bases and 8 bases, in that order; junction bases with no gene match: 9.

The V call is TRBV5-1, the J call TRBJ2-7; D possibly matches TRBD1 or TRBD2 (5 bases each). Trimming pared 4 bases from V and 2 bases from J, leaving 16 bases between. This CDR3 is 15 amino acids long. Looked up from germline, CDR1 is SGHRS and CDR2 is YFSETQ. In DNA, the CDR3 is TGCGCCAGCAGCGGGGACCGCGTTCCAACCTACGAGCAGTACTTC. Residues: CASSGDRVPTYEQYF.

V gene TRBV11-2 combines with J gene TRBJ2-5; 10 nucleotides align to TRBD2. This CDR3 is built from 15 residues. Germline CDR1 and CDR2: SGHAT and FQNNGV. J lost 5 bases, V lost 5 bases, and 8 bases had no gene match. The CDR3: CASSQISGGRETQYF. DNA for the CDR3: TGTGCCAGCAGCCAAATTAGCGGGGGGAGGGAGACCCAGTACTTC.

This clonotype turned up a few times. The chain uses TRBV10-3 and TRBJ1-3, with D hard to call. From germline, CDR1 is ENHRY and CDR2 SYGVKD. The CDR3 spans 17 residues. The V and J ends lost 6 bases and 0 bases respectively, with 18 bases between them. CDR3 in DNA: TGTGCCATCAGAGCTAACAGCACTAAATTCTCTGGAAACACCATATATTTT. This gives the protein CAIRANSTKFSGNTIYF.

This clonotype was detected only a few times. The CDR3 coding sequence is TGTGCCAGCAGCGTAGGGTTCAGGGGTGCCCAGCCCCAGCATTTT. Protein product: CASSVGFRGAQPQHF. This chain joins TRBV9 and TRBJ1-5, with D possibly matching TRBD1 (6 bases). V shed 0 bases and J shed 7 bases, with 14 bases lying between them. Germline V gene sequence: CDR1 SGDLS, CDR2 YYNGEE. The CDR3 extends over 15 amino acids.

J is TRBJ2-1 and V is TRBV24-1; 8 bases are a match to TRBD2. CDR1 is KGHDR, CDR2 SFDVKD, per germline. J was trimmed by 1 base and V by 5 bases; bases with no gene match: 9. There are 17 residues in the CDR3. CDR3 coding DNA: TGTGCCACCAGTGGTAGCGGGACAACTACGTCCTACAATGAGCAGTTCTTC. Translation gives CATSGSGTTTSYNEQFF.

The table lists this clonotype with many counts. The V call is TRBV7-2, the J call TRBJ2-1; TRBD1 matches 7 bases. V shed 4 bases, J shed 5 bases, and the junction held 5 bases outside the gene matches. This CDR3 is built from 14 residues. Germline V gene lookup returns CDR1 SGHTA and CDR2 FQGNSA. CDR3 amino acids: CASSYEGADNEQFF. The CDR3 nucleotides are TGTGCCAGCAGCTACGAGGGGGCGGACAATGAGCAGTTCTTC.

The gene calls are TRBV10-3 and TRBJ1-1; D not resolved. CDR3 length equals 11 residues. The ends were cut back, 3 bases at V and 6 bases at J, with 5 bases in the middle. Germline V lookup: CDR1 ENHRY, CDR2 SYGVKD. Here the CDR3 reads CAISDTAEAFF. For the CDR3, the DNA is TGTGCCATCAGTGACACAGCTGAAGCTTTCTTT.

The chain carries TRBV7-6 and TRBJ2-5, with D perhaps assigned TRBD1 or TRBD2 (5 bases each). Trimming stripped 0 bases from V and 5 bases from J, with 13 bases between. This CDR3 is built from 15 residues. Germline V gene lookup returns CDR1 SGHVS and CDR2 FNYEAQ. The CDR3 coding sequence is TGTGCCAGCAGCTTAGCGAGGGGAGCGAGGGAGACCCAGTACTTC. Translating it yields CASSLARGARETQYF.

In this sample, this clonotype turned up a few times. V is TRBV27 and J is TRBJ1-2; weak D call: TRBD1 (5 bases). V was clipped by 3 bases and J by 3 bases, with 11 bases between them. Germline V gene lookup returns CDR1 MNHEY and CDR2 SMNVEV (reference sequence). The CDR3 covers 14 residues. The CDR3 DNA sequence: TGTGCCAGCAGTTTTAGCGACAGCTACTATGGCTACACCTTC. It yields the protein CASSFSDSYYGYTF.

CDR3 sequence reads: CSVRTSNVNEQFF. As DNA, the CDR3 is TGCAGCGTTAGGACTAGTAACGTCAATGAGCAGTTCTTC. The chain joins TRBV29-1 to TRBJ2-1; 7 nucleotides align to TRBD2. CDR1 is SQVTM and CDR2 is ANQGSEA in the germline V gene. The V gene end was trimmed by 5 bases and the J gene end by 6 bases; junction bases not matched to a gene: 7. The CDR3 runs 13 residues.

The chain employs TRBV6-5 and TRBJ2-5, with 7 bases that match TRBD2. Unmatched junction bases numbered 10, after V lost 0 bases and J lost 0 bases. Germline CDR1 MNHEY, CDR2 SVGAGI. The CDR3 runs to 18 residues. CDR3 in amino acids: CASSYSKYLAEHQETQYF. The CDR3 DNA follows: TGTGCCAGCAGTTACTCGAAATATCTAGCGGAACACCAAGAGACCCAGTACTTC.

The chain employs TRBV28 and TRBJ2-7; D remains ambiguous. Looked up from germline, CDR1 is MDHEN and CDR2 is SYDVKM. The length of the CDR3 is 14 residues. V gave up 6 bases and J gave up 4 bases, with 16 bases separating them. The CDR3 DNA sequence: TGTGCCAGCAGCCCGGGTCCTAGTCGGTACGAGCAGTACGTC. This translates into CASSPGPSRYEQYV.